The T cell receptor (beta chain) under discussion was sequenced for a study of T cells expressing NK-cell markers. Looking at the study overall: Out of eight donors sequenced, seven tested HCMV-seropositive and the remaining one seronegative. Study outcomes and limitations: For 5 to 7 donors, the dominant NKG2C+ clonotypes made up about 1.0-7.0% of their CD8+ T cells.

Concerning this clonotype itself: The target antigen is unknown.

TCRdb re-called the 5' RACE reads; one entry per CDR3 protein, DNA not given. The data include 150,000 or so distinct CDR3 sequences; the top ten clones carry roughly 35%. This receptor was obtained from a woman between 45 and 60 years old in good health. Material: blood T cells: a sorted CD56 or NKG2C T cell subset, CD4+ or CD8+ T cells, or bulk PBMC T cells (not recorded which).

CDR3 sequence reads: CASSRTGTESYEQYF. The chain uses TRBV9 and TRBJ2-7; TCRdb reports TRBD1, a call that lacks DNA to check it against. The CDR3 runs 15 residues. Germline V lookup: CDR1 SGDLS, CDR2 YYNGEE.